These 17 T cell receptor beta chains originate from one sample sequenced in a study of radiation and T cells in renal cell carcinoma. Time point noted: baseline pretreatment blood. The treatment: 15 Gy SBRT to primary tumor, nephrectomy 4 weeks later. Assay: immunoSEQ multiplex PCR; the TCRdb copy retains only in-frame clones and omits some. The data contain 150,000 or so clones, about nine tenths of them seen just once; the ten biggest clones take up 3.5% to 5%. The sequencing used blood, collected from a patient whose treatment included radiotherapy and nephrectomy. All receptors derive from a woman in her seventies with renal cell carcinoma.

Remarks on this clone: The junction and the germline gene differ at one end; a read error may be behind it. The rearrangement joins TRBV27 to TRBJ2-7; tentatively, D is TRBD1 or TRBD2 (6 bases each). The CDR3 consists of 13 residues. The V gene's germline CDR1 is MNHEY and CDR2 SMNVEV (reference sequence). CDR3 DNA sequence: TGTGCCAGCAGTTTATGGAGGGGGAACGAGCTGTACTTC. Translating it yields CASSLWRGNELYF.

This clone has only one observation. The rearrangement joins TRBV5-6 to TRBJ1-5; a possible D gene is TRBD1 (6 bases). Germline CDR1 SGHDT, CDR2 YYEEEE. V was shortened by 2 bases and J by 4 bases, with 7 bases between the two germline ends. This CDR3 comprises 13 residues. CDR3 nucleotide sequence: TGTGCCAGCAGCTTCGGACAGAATCAGCCCCAGCATTTT. Protein product: CASSFGQNQPQHF.

The chain couples TRBV19 to TRBJ1-1; weak D call: TRBD1 (5 bases). V was pared by 4 bases and J by 0 bases, with 12 bases between. The germline V gene encodes CDR1 LNHDA and CDR2 SQIVND (reference sequence). This CDR3 region has 15 residues. The CDR3 region is CASSTRDSLNTEAFF. The CDR3 DNA sequence: TGTGCCAGTAGTACACGGGACTCCCTGAACACTGAAGCTTTCTTT.

This clone came up once. The gene calls are TRBV5-5 and TRBJ2-2; D is unresolved. The V gene's germline CDR1 is SGHKS and CDR2 YYEKEE (reference sequence). CDR3 length: 12 amino acids. Trimming removed 4 bases at V and 4 bases at J, with 5 bases between. CDR3 loop: CASSGITGELFF. The CDR3 DNA follows: TGTGCCAGCAGCGGAATCACCGGGGAGCTGTTTTTT.

The table lists this clone with a count of one. The chain employs TRBV6-4 and TRBJ2-1; D possibly corresponds to TRBD1 (5 bases). With 3 bases removed from V and 9 bases from J, the gap between germline ends came to 12 bases. The germline gives CDR1 MRHNA, CDR2 SNTAGT. The CDR3 spans 13 residues. DNA for the CDR3: TGTGCCAGCAGTGATGTTAGGGGAAGTGAGCAGTTCTTC. It is translated as CASSDVRGSEQFF.

The chain has TRBV5-1 and TRBJ2-1; D is unclear. The CDR3 has 16 residues. Germline V gene lookup returns CDR1 SGHRS and CDR2 YFSETQ. Between the trimmed V and J ends, which lost 2 bases and 0 bases, there was a span of 12 bases. CDR3 amino acids: CASSFFFKSSYNEQFF. The CDR3 DNA is TGCGCCAGCAGCTTCTTTTTCAAGAGCTCCTACAATGAGCAGTTCTTC.

The chain couples TRBV5-6 to TRBJ1-4, with 9 bases identical to TRBD1. The germline V gene has CDR1 SGHDT and CDR2 YYEEEE. CDR3 size: 15 residues. The trim removed 0 bases at V and 8 bases at J, leaving 5 bases unmatched. CDR3 bases: TGTGCCAGCAGCTTGGCGGGGACAGGGACCGAAAAACTGTTTTTT. Protein: CASSLAGTGTEKLFF.

Only a few counts were recorded for this clone. The chain recombines TRBV6-5 with TRBJ2-3; D gene uncertain. The CDR3 consists of 14 residues. Per the germline V gene, CDR1 is MNHEY and CDR2 is SVGAGI. V was shortened by 5 bases and J by 2 bases, with 11 bases between the two germline ends. CDR3 sequence reads: CASSPLPYTDTQYF. The CDR3, as DNA: TGTGCCAGCAGTCCACTGCCTTACACAGATACGCAGTATTTT.

The chain uses TRBV11-1 and TRBJ2-7, with D perhaps being TRBD1 or TRBD2 (6 bases each). This CDR3 has 13 residues. Trimming stripped 5 bases from V and 2 bases from J, with 10 bases between. Germline CDR1 reads SGHAT; CDR2 reads FQDESV (reference sequence). The CDR3 spells CASSRGTTYEQYF. CDR3 coding DNA: TGTGCCAGCAGCCGGGGGACAACCTACGAGCAGTACTTC. Full variable domain (missing parts from reference TRBV11-1 and TRBJ2-7): EAEVAQSPRYKITEKSQAVAFWCDPISGHATLYWYRQILGQGPELLVQFQDESVVDDSQLPKDRFSAERLKGVDSTLKIQPAELGDSAMYLCASSRGTTYEQYFGPGTRLTVT.

The chain couples TRBV19 to TRBJ2-5; D possibly corresponds to TRBD2 (6 bases). CDR1 and CDR2 from the germline V gene are LNHDA and SQIVND (reference sequence). V was trimmed by 4 bases and J by 5 bases, leaving 20 bases between them. The CDR3 extends over 16 amino acids. The CDR3 DNA reads TGTGCCAGTAGTACCATGGGGACTCAGGCGGGGGAGACCCAGTACTTC. Protein product: CASSTMGTQAGETQYF.

This clone was observed once. This rearrangement joins TRBV18 to TRBJ1-3; TRBD1 matches 10 bases. This CDR3 region has 16 residues. V gave up 3 bases and J gave up 1 base; unmatched junction bases: 3. Germline V lookup: CDR1 KGHSH, CDR2 LQKENI. The CDR3 DNA follows: TGTGCCAGCTCACCGAGGACAGGGGGGTCTGGAAACACCATATATTTT. Amino acid sequence: CASSPRTGGSGNTIYF.

The chain couples TRBV7-2 to TRBJ1-1; D is uncertain. Germline V lookup: CDR1 SGHTA, CDR2 FQGNSA. Trimming removed 5 bases at V and 8 bases at J, with 12 bases between. The CDR3 has 12 residues. The CDR3 DNA sequence: TGTGCCAGCAGCCCCGGGGTAGGGGAAGCTTTCTTT. This sequence encodes CASSPGVGEAFF.

V gene TRBV14 combines with J gene TRBJ2-4; the match to TRBD1 covers 7 bases. Germline V gives CDR1 SGHDN, CDR2 FVKESK. Trimming removed 0 bases from V and 0 bases from J; junction bases left unmatched: 14. The CDR3 totals 20 residues. CDR3 sequence: CASSQDKTGVSGIAKNIQYF. The DNA for the CDR3 is TGTGCCAGCAGCCAAGATAAAACAGGGGTTTCGGGGATAGCCAAAAACATTCAGTACTTC. Full variable domain (rest looked up from reference TRBV14 and TRBJ2-4): EAGVTQFPSHSVIEKGQTVTLRCDPISGHDNLYWYRRVMGKEIKFLLHFVKESKQDESGMPNNRFLAERTGGTYSTLKVQPAELEDSGVYFCASSQDKTGVSGIAKNIQYFGAGTRLSVL.

The CDR3 DNA reads as TGCGCCAGCAGCTTGGGGGGAGAAGAGACCCAGTACTTC. Protein: CASSLGGEETQYF. V is TRBV5-1 and J is TRBJ2-5, with D possibly being TRBD2 (5 bases). This CDR3 spans 13 amino acids. Germline CDR1 SGHRS, CDR2 YFSETQ. Trimming left V 0 bases short and J 3 bases short, with 6 bases between.

The V gene is TRBV5-1, the J gene TRBJ2-7; D possibly corresponds to TRBD1 (7 bases). The CDR3 sequence is 14 residues long. Per the germline V gene, CDR1 is SGHRS and CDR2 is YFSETQ. Trimming pared 0 bases from V and 4 bases from J, leaving 11 bases between. CDR3 DNA: TGCGCCAGCAGCTTGGGACAGGGACTGTACGAGCAGTACTTC. It yields the protein CASSLGQGLYEQYF.

This chain uses TRBV5-1 with TRBJ2-1, with 7 bases lining up with TRBD1. Germline V gene sequence: CDR1 SGHRS, CDR2 YFSETQ. This CDR3 comprises 13 residues. J lost 6 bases, V lost 4 bases, and 4 bases had no gene match. CDR3 bases: TGCGCCAGCAGCCCCGGACAGGTCAATGAGCAGTTCTTC. Amino acid sequence: CASSPGQVNEQFF.

This chain links TRBV19 with TRBJ2-2; the D is unclear. CDR1 and CDR2 (germline): LNHDA, SQIVND (reference sequence). This CDR3 is built from 14 residues. V was shortened by 3 bases and J by 8 bases, with 13 bases between the two germline ends. CDR3 DNA: TGTGCCAGTAGTATTCGGGCTCCCACAGGGGAGCTGTTTTTT. Residues: CASSIRAPTGELFF.